Listed below are T cell receptor beta chains from one sample, sequenced in a study of T cell responses to AZD1222 COVID-19 vaccine. Generated by immunoSEQ multiplex PCR, the TCRdb table keeps only in-frame clones and is missing some. The sample yields tens of thousands of clones, about 92% seen once. The source was peripheral blood, collected on day 0 of AZD1222 vaccination. Receptor source: an adult in good health. CDR3s include the opening cysteine and the closing phenylalanine or tryptophan. A D gene is named only where the DNA matches it firmly. Clone size is shown for a subset of rows, as once, few, many or a class of expanded clone.

D gene	V gene	J gene	clone size	CDR3 protein	CDR3 DNA
TRBD1	TRBV7-3	TRBJ1-2	.	CASSLLGRGTGHGYTF	TGTGCCAGCAGCTTATTGGGCCGTGGGACAGGGCATGGCTACACCTTC
.	TRBV11-3	TRBJ1-1	.	CASSLGGGRSPEAFF	TGTGCCAGCAGTCTAGGTGGGGGGCGCTCTCCTGAAGCTTTCTTT
.	TRBV6-5	TRBJ2-7	.	CASSYSEASSYEQYF	TGTGCCAGCAGTTACTCGGAGGCAAGCTCCTACGAGCAGTACTTC
.	TRBV11-2	TRBJ1-2	.	CASSLEVRDPGYTF	TGTGCCAGCAGCTTGGAAGTAAGGGACCCTGGCTACACCTTC
TRBD1	TRBV10-3	TRBJ1-3	once	CAIRGTGGYGNTIYF	TGTGCCATCAGAGGGACAGGGGGTTATGGAAACACCATATATTTT
.	TRBV30	TRBJ1-2	once	CAWSSGSYGYTF	TGTGCCTGGAGCTCGGGAAGCTATGGCTACACCTTC
.	TRBV20-1	TRBJ2-1	.	CSARSYNEQFF	TGCAGTGCTAGATCTTACAATGAGCAGTTCTTC
TRBD1	TRBV11-3	TRBJ1-5	.	CASSLGGQNNQPQHF	TGTGCCAGCAGCTTAGGGGGACAGAATAATCAGCCCCAGCATTTT
TRBD1	TRBV28	TRBJ2-7	.	CASSPSGTGRQYF	TGTGCCAGCAGTCCATCCGGGACAGGGAGGCAGTACTTC
.	TRBV5-1	TRBJ1-2	.	CASSLENSHGYTF	TGCGCCAGCAGCTTGGAGAACAGTCACGGCTACACCTTC
.	TRBV19	TRBJ1-1	.	CASRRQGSTEAFF	TGTGCCAGTAGGAGGCAGGGGAGCACTGAAGCTTTCTTT
.	TRBV24-1	TRBJ2-1	.	CATSAWDYNEQFF	TGTGCCACCAGTGCTTGGGACTACAATGAGCAGTTCTTC
.	TRBV6-5	TRBJ1-3	.	CASTLDGQRNTIYF	TGTGCCAGCACTCTCGACGGCCAAAGAAACACCATATATTTT
.	TRBV18	TRBJ2-2	.	CASSPRIAGQGGATGELFF	TGTGCCAGCTCACCACGTATCGCAGGCCAGGGGGGTGCAACCGGGGAGCTGTTTTTT
.	TRBV29-1	TRBJ2-3	.	CSVVSQGPDTQYF	TGCAGCGTTGTATCCCAGGGTCCAGATACGCAGTATTTT
.	TRBV27	TRBJ1-6	.	CASRAQERSPLHF	TGTGCCAGCAGGGCTCAGGAGCGTTCACCCCTCCACTTT
TRBD1	TRBV28	TRBJ1-2	.	CASSLVSTGKGYTF	TGTGCCAGCAGTTTAGTTTCGACAGGGAAGGGCTACACCTTC
.	TRBV6-4	TRBJ2-3	few	CASSDKGESDTQYF	TGTGCCAGCAGTGACAAGGGAGAGTCAGATACGCAGTATTTT
.	TRBV11-3	TRBJ2-2	.	CASSLSRVVSGELFF	TGTGCCAGCAGCCTTTCACGTGTCGTTTCCGGGGAGCTGTTTTTT
TRBD2	TRBV24-1	TRBJ2-3	.	CATSDNMGTSGRGTDTQYF	TGTGCCACCAGTGACAACATGGGGACTAGCGGGAGAGGAACAGATACGCAGTATTTT
.	TRBV5-5	TRBJ1-1	.	CASGGPDTEAFF	TGTGCCAGCGGGGGGCCGGACACTGAAGCTTTCTTT
.	TRBV6-2/TRBV6-3	TRBJ1-5	.	CASSYYTEPQHF	TGTGCCAGCAGTTACTATACCGAGCCCCAGCATTTT
.	TRBV30	TRBJ1-1	.	CAWHTQGFNTEAFF	TGTGCCTGGCATACCCAGGGTTTTAACACTGAAGCTTTCTTT
.	TRBV7-2	TRBJ1-5	.	CASSPVINQPQHF	TGTGCCAGCAGCCCTGTTATCAATCAGCCCCAGCATTTT
TRBD2	TRBV27	TRBJ2-5	.	CASSPRTSGGAEETQYF	TGTGCCAGCAGTCCCCGGACTAGCGGGGGGGCCGAAGAGACCCAGTACTTC
.	TRBV30	TRBJ1-1	.	CAWSATGPTNTEAFF	TGTGCCTGGAGTGCCACCGGGCCCACGAACACTGAAGCTTTCTTT
.	TRBV14	TRBJ2-7	.	CASSQRVGYEQYF	TGTGCCAGCAGCCAACGGGTAGGCTACGAGCAGTACTTC
.	TRBV10-3	TRBJ2-1	.	CAISEDTGAGEQFF	TGTGCCATCAGTGAGGATACGGGAGCAGGTGAGCAGTTCTTC
TRBD2	TRBV9	TRBJ2-2	.	CASSGTSGSSHTGELFF	TGTGCCAGCAGCGGGACTAGCGGAAGCTCCCACACCGGGGAGCTGTTTTTT
.	TRBV6-1	TRBJ1-1	.	CASSDRANTEAFF	TGTGCCAGCAGTGACAGGGCGAACACTGAAGCTTTCTTT
.	TRBV7-2	TRBJ1-4	.	CASSSGGTNEKLFF	TGTGCCAGCAGCTCGGGGGGAACTAATGAAAAACTGTTTTTT
.	TRBV5-1	TRBJ2-2	.	CASSHTYVETGELFF	TGCGCCAGCAGCCACACGTATGTGGAGACCGGGGAGCTGTTTTTT
.	TRBV12-3/TRBV12-4	TRBJ1-1	.	CASNIFGATEAFF	TGTGCCAGCAATATCTTCGGGGCCACTGAAGCTTTCTTT
TRBD2	TRBV9	TRBJ2-3	.	CASSEGLLQYF	TGTGCCAGCAGCGAGGGACTATTGCAGTATTTT
.	TRBV9	TRBJ1-6	.	CASSVGGSGYSPLHF	TGTGCCAGCAGCGTAGGAGGCTCAGGGTATTCACCCCTCCACTTT
.	TRBV4-2	TRBJ1-4	.	CASSQDQGLNEKLFF	TGTGCCAGCAGCCAAGATCAGGGGCTTAATGAAAAACTGTTTTTT
TRBD1	TRBV19	TRBJ2-5	.	CATTGDSRQETQYF	TGTGCCACCACAGGGGACAGCAGACAAGAGACCCAGTACTTC
.	TRBV6-5	TRBJ2-3	.	CASRPGGLGDTQYF	TGTGCCAGCAGGCCAGGGGGACTCGGCGATACGCAGTATTTT
TRBD1	TRBV6-6	TRBJ1-1	once	CASSPRGQGRTEAFF	TGTGCCAGCAGCCCTCGCGGACAGGGTCGGACTGAAGCTTTCTTT
.	TRBV30	TRBJ1-3	.	CAWSVSRTGLLSGNTIYF	TGTGCCTGGAGTGTAAGCAGAACAGGACTCCTCTCTGGAAACACCATATATTTT
.	TRBV3-1/TRBV3-2	TRBJ1-5	.	CASSQDLGGNQPQHF	TGTGCCAGCAGCCAAGATTTAGGTGGCAATCAGCCCCAGCATTTT
TRBD2	TRBV7-9	TRBJ2-3	.	CASSHTLGGAQYF	TGTGCCAGCAGCCATACCCTCGGGGGGGCGCAGTATTTT
TRBD1	TRBV12-3/TRBV12-4	TRBJ2-1	.	CASQQGGVDEQFF	TGTGCCAGTCAGCAAGGGGGCGTCGATGAGCAGTTCTTC
TRBD2	TRBV5-6	TRBJ2-7	.	CASSKPGRVVGEQYF	TGTGCCAGCAGCAAGCCCGGGAGGGTGGTTGGCGAGCAGTACTTC
.	TRBV19	TRBJ1-5	.	CASSSGWRQPQHF	TGTGCCAGTAGTAGCGGGTGGCGTCAGCCCCAGCATTTT
.	TRBV11-3	TRBJ1-1	once	CASSLGRNEAFF	TGTGCCAGCAGCTTAGGGCGGAATGAAGCTTTCTTT
.	TRBV21-1	TRBJ1-4	.	CASSKVQKSTNEKLFF	TGTGCCAGCAGCAAAGTGCAGAAATCAACTAATGAAAAACTGTTTTTT
TRBD1	TRBV7-8	TRBJ2-2	.	CASRATTGPGELFF	TGTGCCAGCAGAGCTACGACAGGGCCCGGGGAGCTGTTTTTT
.	TRBV11-2	TRBJ1-5	.	CASSLGSKAVNQPQHF	TGTGCCAGCAGCTTAGGTTCTAAGGCGGTCAATCAGCCCCAGCATTTT
.	TRBV12-2	TRBJ2-5	.	CASRLVRGSSQETQYF	TGTGCAAGTCGCTTAGTTCGGGGGTCTAGCCAAGAGACCCAGTACTTC
TRBD1	TRBV6-5	TRBJ1-1	.	CASSYARDRGFAFF	TGTGCCAGCAGTTACGCTCGGGACAGGGGGTTTGCTTTCTTT
TRBD2	TRBV5-4	TRBJ2-5	.	CASSTGGLAKETQYF	TGTGCCAGCAGCACGGGGGGACTAGCGAAAGAGACCCAGTACTTC
.	TRBV21-1	TRBJ2-7	.	CASPFRDRTYEQYF	TGTGCCAGCCCCTTTCGGGACAGAACCTACGAGCAGTACTTC
.	TRBV29-1	TRBJ2-1	.	CSVEGGTGKDEQFF	TGCAGCGTTGAAGGGGGGACTGGCAAAGATGAGCAGTTCTTC
.	TRBV5-1	TRBJ1-2	.	CASSDDGNYGYTF	TGCGCCAGCAGCGACGACGGAAACTATGGCTACACCTTC